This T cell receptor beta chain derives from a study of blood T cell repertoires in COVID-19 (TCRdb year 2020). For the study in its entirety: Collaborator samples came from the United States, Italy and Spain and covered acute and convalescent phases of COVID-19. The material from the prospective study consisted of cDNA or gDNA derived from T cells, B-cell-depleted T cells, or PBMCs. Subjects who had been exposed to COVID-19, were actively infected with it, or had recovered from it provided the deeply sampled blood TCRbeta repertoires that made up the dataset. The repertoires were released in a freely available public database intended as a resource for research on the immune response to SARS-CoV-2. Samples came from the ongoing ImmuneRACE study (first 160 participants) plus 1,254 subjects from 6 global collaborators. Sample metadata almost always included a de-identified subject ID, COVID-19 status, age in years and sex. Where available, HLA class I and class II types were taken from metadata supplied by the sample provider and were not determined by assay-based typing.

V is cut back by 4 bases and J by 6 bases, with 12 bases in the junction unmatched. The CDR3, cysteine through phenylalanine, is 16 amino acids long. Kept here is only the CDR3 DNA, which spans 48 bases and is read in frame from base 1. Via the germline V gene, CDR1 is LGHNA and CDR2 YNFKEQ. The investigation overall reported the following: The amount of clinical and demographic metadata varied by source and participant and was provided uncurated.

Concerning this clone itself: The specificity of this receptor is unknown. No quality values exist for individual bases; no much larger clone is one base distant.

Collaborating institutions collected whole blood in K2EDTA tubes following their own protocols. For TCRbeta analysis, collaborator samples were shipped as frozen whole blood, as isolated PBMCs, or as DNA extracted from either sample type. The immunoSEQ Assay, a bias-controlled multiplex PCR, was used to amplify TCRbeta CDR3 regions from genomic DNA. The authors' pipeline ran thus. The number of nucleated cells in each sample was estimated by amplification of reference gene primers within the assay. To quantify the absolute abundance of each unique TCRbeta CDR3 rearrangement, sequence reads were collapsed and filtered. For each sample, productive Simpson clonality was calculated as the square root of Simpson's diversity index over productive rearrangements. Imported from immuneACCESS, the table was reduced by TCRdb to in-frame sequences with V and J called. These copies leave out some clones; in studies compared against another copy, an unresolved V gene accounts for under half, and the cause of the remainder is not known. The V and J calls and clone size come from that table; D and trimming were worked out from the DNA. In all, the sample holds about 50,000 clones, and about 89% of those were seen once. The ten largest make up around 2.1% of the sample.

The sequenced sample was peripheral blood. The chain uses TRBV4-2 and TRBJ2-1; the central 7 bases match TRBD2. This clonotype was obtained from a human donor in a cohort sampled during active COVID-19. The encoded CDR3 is CASSRAGTRGGNEQFF. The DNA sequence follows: TGTGCCAGCAGCCGAGCCGGGACCCGCGGGGGCAATGAGCAGTTCTTC.